These 29 T cell receptor beta chains were sequenced from one sample in a study of shared clonotypes between healthy human individuals. TCRdb's copy holds only in-frame clones and misses some; the assay was immunoSEQ multiplex PCR. Found here are around 2.1 million clones, more than 85% of them singletons; the top ten hold around 1.7%. CD45RO negativity and positive selection for CCR7 defined naive CD8 cells, a population that excluded terminally differentiated effector memory CD45RA+ cells. Input material: naive CD8+ T cells from PBMCs. The receptors come from a man younger than 30 in good health. Some clones in this sample may be carry-over from other donors' samples.

This chain joins TRBV6-8 and TRBJ2-5; D not certain. CDR1 and CDR2 from the germline V gene are MNHGY and SAAAGT. V was pared by 1 base and J by 5 bases, with 14 bases between. The CDR3 loop spans 15 amino acids. DNA for the CDR3: TGTGCCAGCAGTTACTGTTCCCGAAGGTGGGAGACCCAGTACTTC. It specifies CASSYCSRRWETQYF.

In regard to this clone: At the DNA level, this CDR3 is encoded by other sequences in the same sample as well. The rearrangement uses TRBV6-6 and TRBJ1-1; D gene unclear. The CDR3 totals 14 residues. CDR1 is MNHNY, CDR2 SVGAGI, per germline (reference sequence). Between the trimmed V and J ends, which lost 0 bases and 1 base, there was a span of 6 bases. The CDR3 DNA is TGTGCCAGCAGTTACTCGAGGGCGAACACTGAAGCTTTCTTT. Amino acid sequence: CASSYSRANTEAFF.

The chain recombines TRBV28 with TRBJ1-6, with 8 nucleotides matching TRBD1. The CDR3 runs 14 residues. After removal of 5 bases from V and 9 bases from J, the junction contained 6 bases not matched to a gene. The germline CDR1 and CDR2 sequences are MDHEN and SYDVKM. The CDR3 DNA reads as TGTGCCAGCAGTCTTGTGACAGGGGTTTCACCCCTCCACTTT. Amino acid sequence: CASSLVTGVSPLHF. Supplemented by reference TRBV28 and TRBJ1-6, the full variable domain reads DVKVTQSSRYLVKRTGEKVFLECVQDMDHENMFWYRQDPGLGLRLIYFSYDVKMKEKGDIPEGYSVSREKKERFSLILESASTNQTSMYLCASSLVTGVSPLHFGNGTRLTVT.

This rearrangement joins TRBV27 to TRBJ2-7; 11 bases align to TRBD2. The CDR3 length is 14 residues. V was clipped by 6 bases and J by 2 bases; unmatched bases: 3. Germline CDR1 MNHEY, CDR2 SMNVEV (reference sequence). CDR3 in DNA: TGTGCCAGCAGCGAACTAGCGGGGGCCTACGAGCAGTACTTC. It encodes CASSELAGAYEQYF.

The chain recombines TRBV29-1 with TRBJ1-4; D remains ambiguous. The V end lost 6 bases, the J end lost 8 bases, and 10 bases lay between the germline ends. From germline, CDR1 is SQVTM and CDR2 ANQGSEA. The CDR3 totals 11 residues. This chain's CDR3 is CSVPVREKLFF. The CDR3 coding sequence is TGCAGCGTCCCTGTCCGGGAAAAACTGTTTTTT.

This rearrangement joins TRBV6-6 to TRBJ2-7; D call uncertain. The CDR3 covers 15 residues. V shed 0 bases and J shed 4 bases, with 13 bases lying between them. Germline CDR1 is MNHNY and CDR2 is SVGAGI (reference sequence). CDR3 sequence reads: CASSYSNSLLYEQYF. The CDR3 bases are TGTGCCAGCAGTTACTCAAACAGCCTACTGTACGAGCAGTACTTC.

The chain recombines TRBV27 with TRBJ2-7, with TRBD2 matching over 8 bases. CDR3 length: 14 amino acids. The germline V gene has CDR1 MNHEY and CDR2 SMNVEV (reference sequence). With V trimmed by 6 bases and J by 6 bases, 10 bases remained unmatched. CDR3 nucleotide sequence: TGTGCCAGCAGCCGGCCGGGACTAGATAGCGAGCAGTACTTC. It is translated as CASSRPGLDSEQYF.

The V and J genes are TRBV7-9 and TRBJ2-4, with D perhaps TRBD2 (5 bases). V shed 3 bases and J shed 8 bases, with 11 bases lying between them. Germline CDR1 SEHNR, CDR2 FQNEAQ (reference sequence). The CDR3 consists of 13 residues. This CDR3 reads CASSLRVLDIQYF. The CDR3 bases are TGTGCCAGCAGCTTGAGGGTCCTCGACATTCAGTACTTC.

This clone was detected a few times. This chain connects TRBV7-9 to TRBJ1-2, with 7 bases identical to TRBD1. Trimming took 4 bases from V and 5 from J; bases not matched to a gene: 10. This CDR3 has 15 residues. Germline V gene data show CDR1 as SEHNR and CDR2 as FQNEAQ (reference sequence). The CDR3 region has the DNA TGTGCCAGCAGCTCCCACGCCCAGGGGGAGTATGGCTACACCTTC. Residues: CASSSHAQGEYGYTF.

The chain employs TRBV28 and TRBJ2-7, with a possible D match to TRBD1 (5 bases). The germline V and J ends were trimmed by 3 bases and 0 bases, with 12 bases remaining between them. Germline lookup yields CDR1 MDHEN and CDR2 SYDVKM. This CDR3 contains 15 residues. CDR3 sequence reads: CASSLLGVSSYEQYF. CDR3 coding DNA: TGTGCCAGCAGTTTGTTAGGGGTGAGCTCCTACGAGCAGTACTTC.

The chain has TRBV7-8 and TRBJ2-7; 8 nucleotides match TRBD1. The CDR3 length is 16 residues. Germline CDR1 SGHVS, CDR2 FQNEAQ. V was clipped by 3 bases and J by 0 bases; unmatched bases: 7. DNA of the CDR3: TGTGCCAGCAGCTTGGCAGGGGGCAAGTCCTCCTACGAGCAGTACTTC. Protein sequence: CASSLAGGKSSYEQYF.

This chain connects TRBV5-4 to TRBJ2-7, with 8 bases identical to TRBD1. J was trimmed by 4 bases and V by 5 bases; bases with no gene match: 11. The germline V gene encodes CDR1 SGHNT and CDR2 YYREEE (reference sequence). CDR3 size: 15 residues. The CDR3 nucleotides read TGTGCCAGCAGTCCCCGGGGGCAGGGGGCTTACGAGCAGTACTTC. Translating gives CASSPRGQGAYEQYF.

V usage is TRBV19 and J usage is TRBJ2-7; possible D gene TRBD1, 6 bases. CDR1 is LNHDA, CDR2 SQIVND, per germline (reference sequence). With 5 bases removed from V and 3 bases from J, the gap between germline ends came to 11 bases. The CDR3 totals 13 residues. CDR3 protein: CASSPWDNYEQYF. CDR3 DNA: TGTGCCAGTAGTCCTTGGGACAACTACGAGCAGTACTTC.

This chain joins TRBV7-9 and TRBJ2-7; 12 bases map to TRBD2. Germline CDR1 and CDR2: SEHNR and FQNEAQ (reference sequence). CDR3 length: 16 residues. With 8 bases clipped from V and 4 bases from J, the junction kept 12 bases outside the gene matches. The CDR3 nucleotides are TGTGCCAGCGCCGGGGCTAGCGGGAGGGTTGGATACGAGCAGTACTTC. The encoded protein is CASAGASGRVGYEQYF.

The rearrangement uses TRBV11-2 and TRBJ1-2; 8 bases line up with TRBD1. The CDR3 consists of 13 residues. V lost 5 bases to trimming and J lost 8 bases; unmatched junction nucleotides: 7. Per the germline V gene, CDR1 is SGHAT and CDR2 is FQNNGV. CDR3 loop: CASSRGDRRGYTF. The CDR3 DNA is TGTGCCAGCAGCCGGGGGGACAGGCGCGGCTACACCTTC.

The chain uses TRBV5-6 and TRBJ2-1; possible D gene TRBD1, 6 bases. CDR1 is SGHDT, CDR2 YYEEEE, per germline. CDR3 length equals 16 residues. V was pared by 5 bases and J by 1 base, with 16 bases between. The CDR3 reads CASRYQGKGSYNEQFF. As DNA, the CDR3 is TGTGCCAGCAGATATCAGGGGAAGGGGTCCTACAATGAGCAGTTCTTC.

The chain employs TRBV5-8 and TRBJ2-1; 10 nucleotides agree with TRBD2. The V gene's germline CDR1 is SGHTS and CDR2 YDEGEE. CDR3 size: 14 residues. V trimming: 2 bases; J trimming: 10 bases; junction bases outside the gene matches: 6. Here the CDR3 DNA reads TGTGCCAGCAGCTTTTCGATGGGACTAGCGGAGCAGTTCTTC. This encodes CASSFSMGLAEQFF.

V is TRBV28 and J is TRBJ2-7; 7 bases fit TRBD2. The CDR3 consists of 15 residues. The germline gives CDR1 MDHEN, CDR2 SYDVKM. V gave up 3 bases and J gave up 4 bases; unmatched junction bases: 9. CDR3 sequence reads: CASSFLSGNAYEQYF. CDR3 in DNA: TGTGCCAGCAGTTTCCTAAGCGGGAATGCGTACGAGCAGTACTTC.

The chain has TRBV2 and TRBJ2-7; TRBD1 agrees at 8 bases. This CDR3 comprises 14 residues. Germline CDR1 SNHLY, CDR2 FYNNEI. Unmatched junction bases numbered 4, after V lost 4 bases and J lost 2 bases. Here the CDR3 DNA reads TGTGCCAGCAGTGGCAGGACAGGGACCTACGAGCAGTACTTC. Its translation is CASSGRTGTYEQYF.

This clone has a single count. The rearrangement uses TRBV7-9 and TRBJ2-7, with 10 bases identical to TRBD1. J gave up 4 bases and V 4 bases, and 19 bases lay outside the gene matches. The CDR3 spans 19 residues. CDR1 is SEHNR and CDR2 is FQNEAQ in the germline V gene (reference sequence). CDR3 sequence (DNA): TGTGCCAGCAGCTCCAAGGGGACAGGGGAGCACCCGACACCGTACGAGCAGTACTTC. Translated, it gives CASSSKGTGEHPTPYEQYF.

This rearrangement joins TRBV29-1 to TRBJ1-1, with D maybe TRBD1 (5 bases). V was clipped by 3 bases and J by 0 bases, with 11 bases between them. This CDR3 has 14 residues. Germline CDR1 SQVTM, CDR2 ANQGSEA. CDR3 residues: CSVENWGMNTEAFF. DNA for the CDR3: TGCAGCGTTGAGAATTGGGGGATGAACACTGAAGCTTTCTTT.

With respect to this clone: Additional DNA sequences in this sample encode the identical CDR3. This rearrangement joins TRBV7-9 to TRBJ1-5; D is undetermined. Germline V gene data show CDR1 as SEHNR and CDR2 as FQNEAQ (reference sequence). Between the trimmed V and J ends, which lost 1 base and 7 bases, there was a span of 5 bases. The CDR3 covers 12 residues. The DNA of the CDR3 is TGTGCCAGCAGCTTAGGGGCGCAGCCCCAGCATTTT. This encodes CASSLGAQPQHF.

A remark on this clone: Other DNA sequences in the sample encode the same CDR3. The J gene is TRBJ1-1, the V gene TRBV28, with D hard to call. Germline assignment: CDR1 MDHEN and CDR2 SYDVKM. Trimming shortened V by 0 bases and J by 1 base, and 9 bases separated the two germline ends. The CDR3 spans 15 residues. CDR3 nucleotide sequence: TGTGCCAGCAGTTTATGGGCAGGAAAGAACACTGAAGCTTTCTTT. As protein: CASSLWAGKNTEAFF.

V and J are TRBV4-1 and TRBJ2-7, with 10 nucleotides matching TRBD2. This CDR3 region has 17 residues. Germline lookup yields CDR1 MGHRA and CDR2 YSYEKL. Unmatched junction bases numbered 6, after V lost 0 bases and J lost 1 base. The CDR3 coding sequence is TGCGCCAGCAGCCAAGACGGGAGCGGGAGGGGGTCCTACGAGCAGTACTTC. Amino acid sequence: CASSQDGSGRGSYEQYF.

J is TRBJ2-7 and V is TRBV28; 7 bases line up with TRBD1. V lost 2 bases to trimming and J lost 4 bases; unmatched junction nucleotides: 5. From germline, CDR1 is MDHEN and CDR2 SYDVKM. The length of the CDR3 is 14 residues. CDR3 sequence (DNA): TGTGCCAGCAGTTTAAGCAGGGGGTGGTACGAGCAGTACTTC. It yields the protein CASSLSRGWYEQYF.

The chain couples TRBV28 to TRBJ1-1; 8 positions match TRBD1. The CDR3 loop spans 16 amino acids. The J segment lost 3 bases and the V segment lost 4 bases, leaving 10 bases of the junction unmatched. Germline V CDR1 and CDR2: MDHEN, SYDVKM. The CDR3 sequence: CASSSLDRGWDTEAFF. CDR3 coding DNA: TGTGCCAGCAGTTCCTTAGACAGGGGCTGGGACACTGAAGCTTTCTTT.

As to this clone: A much larger clone lies a single base off, so this may be a read error. The chain couples TRBV6-6 to TRBJ1-5; D not resolved. The germline CDR1 and CDR2 sequences are MNHNY and SVGAGI (reference sequence). This CDR3 spans 12 amino acids. V was pared by 7 bases and J by 1 base, with 5 bases between. The CDR3: CASNGSNQPQHF. The CDR3 nucleotides read TGTGCCAGCAATGGGAGCAATCAGCCCCAGCATTTT.

This clone was recorded a few times. The chain employs TRBV7-6 and TRBJ2-1, with 9 positions matching TRBD2. This CDR3 spans 12 amino acids. The germline V gene encodes CDR1 SGHVS and CDR2 FNYEAQ. V gave up 5 bases and J gave up 10 bases; unmatched junction bases: 3. The DNA for the CDR3 is TGTGCCAGCAGCCTTAGCGGGAGCGAGCAGTTCTTC. Amino acids: CASSLSGSEQFF. The full variable domain, with the rest looked up from reference TRBV7-6 and TRBJ2-1, is GAGVSQSPRYKVTKRGQDVALRCDPISGHVSLYWYRQALGQGPEFLTYFNYEAQQDKSGLPNDRFSAERPEGSISTLTIQRTEQRDSAMYRCASSLSGSEQFFGPGTRLTVL.

This clone was detected only once. The chain is built from TRBV7-2 and TRBJ2-1; no clear D gene. The CDR3 is 14 residues long. Germline assignment: CDR1 SGHTA and CDR2 FQGNSA. V dropped 2 bases and J dropped 6 bases, with 11 bases sitting between them. The CDR3 DNA reads TGTGCCAGCAGCTTATATCGGAGCCTCAATGAGCAGTTCTTC. Translated, it gives CASSLYRSLNEQFF.